This TCR beta chain was retrieved from a study of T cells in Graves' hyperthyroidism and ophthalmopathy (dated by TCRdb to between 2018 and 2021). Broadly, across the study: Peripheral blood was sampled at the time of initial diagnosis, prior to any treatment. Thyroid tissue and blood T-cell repertoires from roughly six Graves' hyperthyroidism patients were also compared in the study. Once sampling was done, hyperthyroidism patients were given methimazole at a starting dose of 30 mg daily, whereas ophthalmopathy patients were given high-dose intravenous methylprednisolone. The 100 discovery patients were randomly divided into training and test sets at a 7:3 ratio. TCR Vbeta CDR3 sequencing of approximately 140 peripheral blood samples (roughly 43 ophthalmopathy, about 74 hyperthyroidism and some 17 progressor patients) is reported in the paper. Prospective prediction of ophthalmopathy was tested in an independent validation cohort of 18 to 20 hyperthyroidism patients and around 16 patients who later progressed to ophthalmopathy. TCR V-J signatures able to tell the groups apart were searched for in a discovery cohort of 95 to 100 patients, of whom around 43 had Graves' ophthalmopathy and around 56 had stable Graves' hyperthyroidism. Summary of the overall study and its limitations: Most expanded thyroid clonotypes (frequency above 0.001) were also detected in blood, suggesting blood repertoires may reflect thyroid immune responses. Sample size was not statistically predetermined, and blinding of investigators to group allocation was not performed. In validation, the model predicted progression to ophthalmopathy with just under 71% sensitivity and around 72% specificity, a median of approximately 6.5 months before onset. In cross-validation, a model built on a 13 V-J signature told ophthalmopathy apart from stable hyperthyroidism with approximately 90% sensitivity and approximately 81% specificity, and in testing the same model reached 80%/75%.

This clonotype was counted once. Its binding antigen is unknown. The sample holds no much larger clone one base away, and base qualities are not on file. A lone read is weak support. In the ophthalmopathy patients, disease was moderately to severely active, with a Clinical Activity Score of 3 or more, a NOSPECS grade of 4 or more, and a duration of less than 3 months. The study excluded patients with uncontrolled infections, other autoimmune diseases, pregnancy or lactation. Diagnoses were established on the basis of clinical symptoms, serum thyroxine and TRAb, thyroid ultrasound, and orbital computed tomography. PBMCs were isolated from about 10 ml of fresh peripheral blood by Ficoll-Paque density gradient centrifugation. Total RNA was extracted with Trizol reagent, and quality was checked on an Agilent 2100 Bioanalyzer. The CDR3, cysteine through phenylalanine, is 18 amino acids long. Only the CDR3 region is kept as DNA, spanning 54 bases read in frame from base 1. Between the V and J ends, shortened by 4 bases and 1 base respectively, the junction contains 18 bases. Taken from the germline V gene, the CDR1 and CDR2 loops are KGHDR and SFDVKD.

The TCR beta CDR3 regions were amplified from the RNA transcripts. A first-round RT-PCR of the TCR CDR3 used the HTBI primer set with the Qiagen OneStep RT-PCR kit. A second multiplex PCR round built the libraries, followed by size selection and purification. Paired-end sequencing of the libraries was performed with 100 bp reads on an Illumina HiSeq2000. The authors processed their data as follows. SOAPnuke was used to process the raw data, removing reads that contained adapters or uncalled bases, had a mean Phred below 15, or lacked an exact match to the constant primer or identifier. High-quality paired reads were merged using COPE v1.2.5, and each unique nucleotide sequence was defined as a clonotype. MiTCR v1.1 was used to align clonotypes to the IMGT TRBV, TRBD and TRBJ reference segments. The analysis included only V-J combinations with a frequency above 0.0001, which together covered approximately 99% of the repertoires. The TCS score was defined as the ratio of F50 (clonal expansion) to E x V (chaos), calculated using BLOSUM62-based TCRdist between CDR3 peptides within each V-J. Welch's t-statistics and random forest reduced 450 to 600 V-J features to roughly 13, which were used in a naive Bayes classifier (R e1071). TCRdb reanalyzed the raw reads on its own, using fastp at Q25 for trimming and MiXCR for clone calling, and kept in-frame beta chains. When rows share a CDR3 protein, they turn into one entry using the most common DNA and genes. The V and J calls, along with clone size, are taken from TCRdb and not from the paper's own processing. The sample table contains about 480,000 distinct CDR3 sequences; only one count was recorded for around a fifth of them. The top ten constitute approximately 49% of the sample.

The chain is assembled from TRBV24-1 and TRBJ2-2; perhaps TRBD2 is the D gene, with 5 bases matching. The sequenced sample was blood. The sequence came from a woman in her seventies with Graves' ophthalmopathy. The DNA reads as follows: TGTGCCACCAGTGACCGCGGGCCCCGCCGAGGGAACACCGGGGAGCTGTTTTTT. Its translation is CATSDRGPRRGNTGELFF.